This is a list of T cell receptor beta chains from one sample in a study of CD8 T cells in Susac syndrome. Via MiXCR, TCRdb re-called the immunoSEQ multiplex PCR reads, giving one row per CDR3 protein. The sample has about 90,000 distinct CDR3 sequences, approximately 96% seen once. What was sequenced was CD8+ T cells from PBMCs. All receptors derive from a human donor with Susac syndrome. Each CDR3 is given with its conserved first and last residue. D genes are given only for firm matches. Size is stated for part of the rows, as once, few or many counts, or as a class when the clone is expanded.

d_gene	abundance	j_gene	v_gene	CDR3nt	CDR3aa
TRBD2	.	TRBJ2-3	TRBV4-1	TGCGCCAGCAGCCAAACCCGGACTAGCGGGGGGGCCTCCGATACGCAGTATTTT	CASSQTRTSGGASDTQYF
.	.	TRBJ1-2	TRBV4-1	TGCGCCAGCAGCCAAGGGGAGTCAGGCGGATATGGCTACACCTTC	CASSQGESGGYGYTF
.	.	TRBJ1-6	TRBV4-3	TGCGCCAGCAGCCAAGATCGGGAGCCCGGGGGTTCACCCCTCCACTTT	CASSQDREPGGSPLHF
TRBD1	.	TRBJ2-3	TRBV11-2	TGTGCCAGCAGCTTAGCGTGGCAGGGGGAAACAGATACGCAGTATTTT	CASSLAWQGETDTQYF
.	.	TRBJ1-1	TRBV7-9	TGTGCCAGCAGCTTCCGACAGAACAACACTGAAGCTTTCTTT	CASSFRQNNTEAFF
.	.	TRBJ2-7	TRBV4-3	TGCGCCAGCAGCCAAGATTTCGGAGGGTACGAGCAGTACTTC	CASSQDFGGYEQYF
.	.	TRBJ2-7	TRBV7-2	TGTGCCAGCAGCTCCTACCGGGACCCCTCCTACGAGCAGTACTTC	CASSSYRDPSYEQYF
.	.	TRBJ1-5	TRBV5-1	TGCGCCAGCAGACAGGGACTTAATCAGCCCCAGCATTTT	CASRQGLNQPQHF
.	.	TRBJ2-2	TRBV4-3	TGCGCCAGCAGCCAAGATAATGCGGGGCAGGGCACCGGGGAGCTGTTTTTT	CASSQDNAGQGTGELFF
.	.	TRBJ1-1	TRBV20-1	TGCAGTGCTAGAGAGGGCAGGGCGAACACTGAAGTTTTCTTT	CSAREGRANTEVFF
TRBD1	.	TRBJ2-1	TRBV5-1	TGCGCCAGCAGCTTGGGGGCCGGGACAGGGCACGATGAGCAGTTCTTC	CASSLGAGTGHDEQFF
TRBD1	.	TRBJ2-7	TRBV18	TGTGCCAGCTCACCGAGACAGGGGTTCGTGGACGAGCAGTACTTC	CASSPRQGFVDEQYF
.	once	TRBJ2-7	TRBV30	TGTGCCTGGACCCTGGCGGGATCCTACGAGCAGTACTTC	CAWTLAGSYEQYF
.	.	TRBJ2-2	TRBV20-1	TGCAGTGCTAGAGATCGAACCTCGCCCCTCCCCTTGGCCGGGGAGCTGTTTTTT	CSARDRTSPLPLAGELFF
TRBD1	few	TRBJ1-1	TRBV29-1	TGCAGCGTTAAGGGGGCGCAGGTCGGGAACACTGAAGCTTTCTTT	CSVKGAQVGNTEAFF
.	once	TRBJ1-1	TRBV29-1	TGCAGCGCTGAGGGGGGTCCCCTGAACACTGAAGCTTTCTTT	CSAEGGPLNTEAFF
.	.	TRBJ1-2	TRBV5-1	TGCGCCAGCAGCTACGGCGACACAGGGTGGAGTGGCGATGGCTACACCTTC	CASSYGDTGWSGDGYTF
.	.	TRBJ2-5	TRBV20-1	TGCAGTGCTAGAGATGGAGTTGACGGGCGCAAAGAGACCCAGTACTTC	CSARDGVDGRKETQYF
.	.	TRBJ1-2	TRBV27	TGTGCCAGCAGTTCGAAGGGCTATGGCTACACCTTC	CASSSKGYGYTF
.	once	TRBJ2-5	TRBV7-2	TGTGCCAGCAGCTTCCCTGGTGAAGAGACCCAGTACTTC	CASSFPGEETQYF
TRBD1	.	TRBJ1-2	TRBV7-9	TGTGCCAGCAGCCCAAGGGGGACAGGGGGCTTAAACTATGGCTACACCTTC	CASSPRGTGGLNYGYTF
TRBD2	.	TRBJ2-5	TRBV9	TGTGCCAGCAGCGAGGGACTAGCGGGGACACAAGAGACCCAGTACTTC	CASSEGLAGTQETQYF
.	.	TRBJ1-1	TRBV3-1	TGTGCCAGCAGTCCCATTGCAGGAATGAACACTGAAGCTTTCTTT	CASSPIAGMNTEAFF
.	.	TRBJ2-5	TRBV7-2	TGTGCCAGCAGCCCTCAAAGACAGTTTCAAGAGACCCAGTACTTC	CASSPQRQFQETQYF
TRBD2	.	TRBJ2-7	TRBV6-2/TRBV6-3	TGTGCCAGCACCAGTGGCTTGGCCCCGGGGGGCGAGCAGTACTTC	CASTSGLAPGGEQYF
.	.	TRBJ2-2	TRBV30	TGTGCCTGGAGTGCTGAACCCAGGAGCGGGGAGCTGTTTTTT	CAWSAEPRSGELFF
.	.	TRBJ1-1	TRBV25-1	TGTGCCAGCAGTGAATTCACTGAAGCTTTCTTT	CASSEFTEAFF
.	.	TRBJ1-3	TRBV5-1	TGCGCCAGCAGCTTGGCCTCGCGAGGAGACACCATATATTTT	CASSLASRGDTIYF
TRBD2	.	TRBJ2-1	TRBV20-1	TGCAGTGCCAGGAGACTAGCGGGGGCCTCCTACAATGAGCAGTTCTTC	CSARRLAGASYNEQFF
.	.	TRBJ1-3	TRBV30	TGTGCCTGGAATCAGGGCGGGGGCTCTGGAAACACCATATATTTT	CAWNQGGGSGNTIYF
.	once	TRBJ1-4	TRBV7-9	TGTGCCAGCAGCTTTCTAGGGACAAATGAAAAACTGTTTTTT	CASSFLGTNEKLFF
TRBD1	.	TRBJ1-6	TRBV4-2	TGTGCCAGCAGCCCACCTCGACAGGGCCTAAGGAATTCACCCCTCCACTTT	CASSPPRQGLRNSPLHF
.	.	TRBJ1-1	TRBV20-1	TGCAGTGCTAGAACTGGGTTGGGGCGCGACACTGAAGCTTTCTTT	CSARTGLGRDTEAFF
.	.	TRBJ2-2	TRBV29-1	TGCAGCGTTGCGTGGGGAGACACCGGGGAGCTGTTTTTT	CSVAWGDTGELFF
.	.	TRBJ2-7	TRBV29-1	TGCAGCGTTGATTTCGGGTCGGGGTTAGACGAGCAGTACTTC	CSVDFGSGLDEQYF
.	.	TRBJ2-5	TRBV27	TGTGCCAGCAGTTCCTCCAGGTCGAGAGGGGAAGAGACCCAGTACTTC	CASSSSRSRGEETQYF
.	.	TRBJ2-7	TRBV20-1	TGCAGTGCCGTCTTACAGGGCGCCGAGCAGTACTTC	CSAVLQGAEQYF
.	.	TRBJ2-1	TRBV12-3/TRBV12-4	TGTGCCAGCAGTCCCGCAAGGGAGCAGTTCTTC	CASSPAREQFF
.	.	TRBJ1-5	TRBV18	TGTGCCAGCTCACCGTCGCAGGACCCTAATCAGCCCCAGCATTTT	CASSPSQDPNQPQHF
TRBD2	.	TRBJ2-5	TRBV7-9	TGTGCCAGCAGTTCCGGACTAGCCGAAGAGACCCAGTACTTC	CASSSGLAEETQYF
TRBD1	.	TRBJ2-7	TRBV14	TGTGCCAGCAGCCACGGACAGGGGGGGAACTACGAGCAGTACTTC	CASSHGQGGNYEQYF
.	.	TRBJ1-2	TRBV20-1	TGCAGTGCCCTGGGGCGGGGGGCTTACTATGGCTACACCTTC	CSALGRGAYYGYTF
.	.	TRBJ1-5	TRBV27	TGTGCCAGCAGTTTGGAACACCTTAATCAGCCCCAGCATTTT	CASSLEHLNQPQHF
TRBD1	.	TRBJ1-4	TRBV12-3/TRBV12-4	TGTGCCAGCAGCCCGGGACAGGAGTATGAAAAACTGTTTTTT	CASSPGQEYEKLFF
TRBD2	.	TRBJ2-1	TRBV5-1	TGCGCCAGCAGCTTACTAGCGGGGGCTAATGAGCAGTTCTTC	CASSLLAGANEQFF
.	.	TRBJ1-3	TRBV6-2/TRBV6-3	TGTGCCAGCAGTTACCCCCAGGGAGCTGGAAACACCATATATTTT	CASSYPQGAGNTIYF
.	.	TRBJ1-1	TRBV25-1	TGTGCCAGCAGTAAACGGAGAGAGGCCGCAGATTTGAACACTGAAGCTTTCTTT	CASSKRREAADLNTEAFF
TRBD1	once	TRBJ1-2	TRBV7-9	TGTGCCAGCAGCTTGATTGACAGGGGGGAAGGCTACACCTTC	CASSLIDRGEGYTF
.	.	TRBJ1-2	TRBV7-2	TGTGCCAGCAGCTTAGCGCTATGGGGCTCCAAGGGTGGCTACACCTTC	CASSLALWGSKGGYTF